This TCR beta chain was found in a study of shared clonotypes between healthy human individuals. Across the whole study: Sampling drew on donors who were a couple of women and three men aged 18 to 49.

Produced via immunoSEQ multiplex PCR; TCRdb's table is partial and in-frame only. Of about 1,900,000 clones in the sample, roughly 95% are singletons; the top ten hold around 1%. Comments on this clone: This sample includes further DNA sequences coding for the same CDR3.

Naive CD8 populations comprised CD45RO-negative cells positively selected for CCR7, excluding terminally differentiated effector memory CD45RA+ cells. The CDR3 runs to 13 residues. Germline V gene data show CDR1 as MNHEY and CDR2 as SMNVEV (reference sequence). Trimming took 3 bases from V and 4 from J, leaving 9 bases between them. The sample consisted of naive CD8+ T cells sorted from blood. The chain carries TRBV27 and TRBJ2-5; D unclear. The TCR was taken from a young man in good health. The CDR3, as DNA: TGTGCCAGCAGTTTGTTAGGGCGAGAGACCCAGTACTTC. The encoded protein is CASSLLGRETQYF.